This section outlines one T cell receptor (beta chain) sequence together with its context. This sample was taken from a study of T cell clonotyping in hematopoietic cell transplantation. Clones were sequenced by immunoSEQ multiplex PCR, and TCRdb holds only the in-frame ones, with some missing. The table has about 14,000 clones, around 84% seen once. The CDR3 totals 15 residues. V was clipped by 1 base and J by 0 bases, with 9 bases between them. Germline CDR1 and CDR2: LNHDA and SQIVND (reference sequence). This sequence originates from a male patient in his 50s who had an allogeneic stem cell transplant from an unrelated donor, so T cells may come from the graft donor. Some clones in this sample may be carry-over from other donors' samples. The specimen comprised PBMCs, sampled 100 days after allogeneic stem cell transplant. The chain combines TRBV19 with TRBJ1-2; no reliable D call. CDR3 region: CASSIAVGSNYGYTF. CDR3 DNA: TGTGCCAGTAGTATAGCGGTGGGCTCTAACTATGGCTACACCTTC.